This T cell receptor beta chain was sequenced in a study of cytomegalovirus exposure and HLA in healthy donors. CDR3 size: 15 residues. Germline V gives CDR1 SGHRS, CDR2 YFSETQ. V shed 4 bases and J 2 bases; nucleotides not matched to a gene: 6. A multiplex PCR was run with 60 Vbeta primers and 13 Jbeta primers. Method: immunoSEQ multiplex PCR; TCRdb's copy keeps in-frame clones and lacks some. The repertoire includes approximately 160,000 clones, more than 60% of them detected once, and 3.1% sits in the top ten. Sequences were obtained from PBMCs. The chain recombines TRBV5-1 with TRBJ2-3; 8 positions match TRBD2. The receptor comes from a woman aged 50 to 65 in good health and CMV-seropositive. CDR3 sequence reads: CASSPGGGLTDTQYF. The CDR3 DNA reads as TGCGCCAGCAGCCCGGGGGGGGGCCTCACAGATACGCAGTATTTT.